The 30 T cell receptor beta chains below were found in one sample sequenced in a study of cytomegalovirus exposure and HLA in healthy donors. Primers: 60 Vbeta forward and 13 Jbeta reverse. Data came from immunoSEQ multiplex PCR; TCRdb stores just in-frame clones and leaves some out. The sample yields approximately 100,000 clones, around three fifths seen once. Sequencing was done on a sample of PBMCs. The receptors here all came from a man aged 25 to 40 in good health and CMV-seronegative.

This chain joins TRBV6-1 and TRBJ1-1, with a tentative D call TRBD1 (6 bases). This CDR3 is 14 amino acids long. V was pared by 0 bases and J by 5 bases, with 10 bases between. The germline V gene encodes CDR1 MNHNS and CDR2 SASEGT. In DNA form, the CDR3 reads TGTGCCAGCAGTGAAGCCCAAGGACAGACTGAAGCTTTCTTT. This sequence encodes CASSEAQGQTEAFF.

V is TRBV30 and J is TRBJ1-2, with D unresolved. V lost 0 bases to trimming and J lost 9 bases, with 20 bases between them. Looked up from germline, CDR1 is GTSNPN and CDR2 is SVGIG (reference sequence). The CDR3 has 15 amino acids. DNA for the CDR3: TGTGCCTGGAGTGTACGTCGGGTACAAGTACTTCGCTACACCTTC. Translation: CAWSVRRVQVLRYTF.

CDR3 DNA sequence: TGTGCCAGCAGCAACGGGACTAGCGGGGGGGAGAGCACAGATACGCAGTATTTT. It encodes CASSNGTSGGESTDTQYF. The genes are TRBV21-1 and TRBJ2-3; the table's D call, TRBD2, was not checked against the DNA. TRBV21-1 is designated a pseudogene. The CDR3 has 18 residues.

V and J are TRBV4-3 and TRBJ2-3; a weak D match, TRBD2 (5 bases). From germline, CDR1 is LGHNA and CDR2 YSLEER. The CDR3 loop spans 18 amino acids. The V and J ends lost 0 bases and 2 bases respectively, with 18 bases between them. In nucleotides, the CDR3 is TGCGCCAGCAGCCAAGATAGGAAGCCGGGGTTCTTCACAGATACGCAGTATTTT. Amino acids: CASSQDRKPGFFTDTQYF.

The chain couples TRBV4-3 to TRBJ2-7; 11 bases fit TRBD2. The CDR3 is 15 amino acids. V gave up 4 bases and J gave up 6 bases; unmatched junction bases: 8. Germline-derived CDR1 and CDR2 are LGHNA and YSLEER. The CDR3 sequence: CASSRQLAGAFEQYF. The CDR3 DNA sequence: TGCGCCAGCAGCCGCCAACTAGCGGGGGCTTTCGAGCAGTACTTC.

The chain couples TRBV5-4 to TRBJ2-7; 9 bases map to TRBD2. The germline gives CDR1 SGHNT, CDR2 YYREEE (reference sequence). CDR3 length: 17 amino acids. Germline trimming cut 0 bases from V and 5 bases from J; bases unmatched to any gene: 12. The CDR3 here is CASSLAGRGGLYDEQYF. CDR3 DNA sequence: TGTGCCAGCAGCTTGGCCGGGCGGGGGGGCCTGTACGACGAGCAGTACTTC.

The CDR3 protein is CASSWTLAGLPTDTQYF. Here the CDR3 DNA reads TGCGCCAGCAGCTGGACCCTAGCGGGACTTCCCACAGATACGCAGTATTTT. The chain has TRBV5-1 and TRBJ2-3; the match to TRBD2 covers 9 bases. Germline V CDR1 and CDR2: SGHRS, YFSETQ. The CDR3 runs 17 residues. The V segment lost 3 bases and the J segment 2 bases; nucleotides outside the gene matches: 10.

The chain has TRBV2 and TRBJ1-2; D is perhaps TRBD1 (5 bases). The V and J ends lost 6 bases and 2 bases respectively, with 10 bases between them. CDR3 length equals 13 residues. Germline assignment: CDR1 SNHLY and CDR2 FYNNEI. The CDR3 DNA follows: TGTGCCAGCAGGGCGGAGGGGAACTATGGCTACACCTTC. Translating it yields CASRAEGNYGYTF.

A word on this clone: The junction does not match germline at one end; this may be a read error. This chain uses TRBV6-4 with TRBJ1-5; D not resolved. Germline CDR1 reads MRHNA; CDR2 reads SNTAGT. The CDR3 consists of 13 residues. CDR3 in DNA: TGTGCCAGCAGCTATCGCGCGGATCAGCCCCGGCATTTT. As protein: CASSYRADQPRHF.

V gene TRBV27 combines with J gene TRBJ2-7; 8 bases align to TRBD1. Germline CDR1 MNHEY, CDR2 SMNVEV (reference sequence). V dropped 7 bases and J dropped 1; count of bases not matched to a gene: 9. The CDR3 spans 15 residues. In DNA, the CDR3 is TGTGCCAGCACCCGGGACAGGACTTCTTCCTACGAGCAGTACTTC. Translating it yields CASTRDRTSSYEQYF.

The chain uses TRBV4-1 and TRBJ1-2, with a possible D match to TRBD1 (6 bases). Germline CDR1 MGHRA, CDR2 YSYEKL. Deletions cut 3 bases from V and 6 bases from J, with 17 bases between. The CDR3 totals 15 residues. CDR3 amino acids: CASSQFVRGGDGYTF. The CDR3 region has the DNA TGCGCCAGCAGCCAGTTTGTCAGGGGAGGGGATGGCTACACCTTC.

The chain recombines TRBV4-3 with TRBJ2-3, with 16 bases lining up with TRBD2. The CDR3 loop spans 18 amino acids. Germline V gene sequence: CDR1 LGHNA, CDR2 YSLEER. V shed 1 base, J shed 3 bases, and the junction held 4 bases outside the gene matches. The CDR3 loop is CASSQGRGLAGGTDTQYF. The DNA of the CDR3 is TGCGCCAGCAGCCAAGGGAGGGGACTAGCGGGGGGGACAGATACGCAGTATTTT.

The rearrangement links TRBV5-4 to TRBJ2-5; 7 bases match TRBD1. The CDR3 has 15 amino acids. V was clipped by 4 bases and J by 0 bases; unmatched bases: 6. Germline V gene sequence: CDR1 SGHNT, CDR2 YYREEE (reference sequence). CDR3 nucleotides: TGTGCCAGCAGCGAGAGGGGGCCGGACCAAGAGACCCAGTACTTC. Its translation: CASSERGPDQETQYF.

The chain combines TRBV30 with TRBJ1-5; D gene unclear. The CDR3 loop spans 13 amino acids. Germline CDR1 and CDR2: GTSNPN and SVGIG (reference sequence). Trimming cost V 0 bases and J 3 bases, with 6 bases left between them. The CDR3 sequence: CAWSVDNNQPQHF. CDR3 nucleotides: TGTGCCTGGAGTGTAGACAACAATCAGCCCCAGCATTTT.

A few counts support this clone. The chain carries TRBV28 and TRBJ1-5; 8 nucleotides agree with TRBD1. After removal of 6 bases from V and 2 bases from J, the junction contained 6 bases not matched to a gene. Per germline, CDR1 MDHEN and CDR2 SYDVKM. The CDR3 is made up of 15 amino acids. This CDR3 is CASSSDRVRNQPQHF. The DNA for the CDR3 is TGTGCCAGCAGCTCGGACAGGGTCCGCAATCAGCCCCAGCATTTT.

The rearrangement joins TRBV18 to TRBJ2-1; TRBD2 matches at 14 bases. Germline loops: CDR1 KGHSH, CDR2 LQKENI. The junction had 9 bases not matched to a gene; V was cut back by 5 bases and J by 6 bases. This CDR3 region has 17 residues. The CDR3 DNA is TGTGCCAGCTCAGTTTCCGGGACTAGCGGGGGCGTCAATGAGCAGTTCTTC. This codes for CASSVSGTSGGVNEQFF.

The J gene is TRBJ1-1, the V gene TRBV10-3; D not certain. V lost 4 bases, J lost 3 bases, and 9 bases lay in between. The CDR3 sequence is 13 residues long. Germline CDR1 ENHRY, CDR2 SYGVKD. In DNA form, the CDR3 reads TGTGCCATCAGTGGTTTCCTTGACACTGAAGCTTTCTTT. This translates into CAISGFLDTEAFF.

V and J are TRBV7-3 and TRBJ2-1; 12 bases line up with TRBD2. This CDR3 has 18 residues. The germline CDR1 and CDR2 sequences are SGHTA and FQGTGA. Germline trimming cut 5 bases from V and 4 bases from J; bases unmatched to any gene: 12. DNA for the CDR3: TGTGCCAGCAGCCCGATGACTAGCGGGAGCAATGTTTACAATGAGCAGTTCTTC. Protein product: CASSPMTSGSNVYNEQFF.

The chain employs TRBV4-2 and TRBJ1-5; 7 bases map to TRBD1. The J segment lost 3 bases and the V segment lost 0 bases, leaving 5 bases of the junction unmatched. CDR3 length equals 16 residues. Germline V lookup: CDR1 LGHNA, CDR2 YNFKEQ. Here the CDR3 reads CASSQEVGQLNQPQHF. The CDR3 nucleotides read TGTGCCAGCAGCCAAGAGGTGGGACAGCTCAATCAGCCCCAGCATTTT.

V and J are TRBV10-3 and TRBJ1-2; the D gene is possibly TRBD1 (6 bases). Between the trimmed V and J ends, which lost 7 bases and 2 bases, there was a span of 11 bases. CDR1 is ENHRY, CDR2 SYGVKD, per germline. The CDR3 consists of 13 residues. The CDR3 sequence: CAITGGHNYGYTF. CDR3 bases: TGTGCCATCACGGGGGGCCACAACTATGGCTACACCTTC.

This chain uses TRBV28 with TRBJ2-7, with a weak D call TRBD2 (7 bases). CDR3 length: 15 residues. Trimming cost V 6 bases and J 3 bases, with 18 bases left between them. Germline V CDR1 and CDR2: MDHEN, SYDVKM. The CDR3 DNA reads as TGTGCCAGCAGCTCCGGAGCGGGACACCGCTACGAGCAGTACTTC. This gives the protein CASSSGAGHRYEQYF.

The V gene is TRBV27, the J gene TRBJ1-2; D perhaps matches TRBD1 (6 bases). This CDR3 is 16 amino acids long. The ends were cut back, 4 bases at V and 4 bases at J, with 19 bases in the middle. Germline V gene lookup returns CDR1 MNHEY and CDR2 SMNVEV (reference sequence). Here the CDR3 DNA reads TGTGCCAGCAGTTGGACCGGGGGGCCGCTGTCCTATGGCTACACCTTC. Translation gives CASSWTGGPLSYGYTF.

The rearrangement joins TRBV6-1 to TRBJ2-2, with D unresolved. With 4 bases removed from V and 1 base from J, the gap between germline ends came to 7 bases. Germline V gene sequence: CDR1 MNHNS, CDR2 SASEGT. The CDR3 extends over 14 amino acids. DNA of the CDR3: TGTGCCAGCAGTGTTGCAGGGAACACCGGGGAGCTGTTTTTT. As protein: CASSVAGNTGELFF.

The genes are TRBV27 and TRBJ2-7; D may be TRBD1 (6 bases). V lost 3 bases to trimming and J lost 0 bases, with 12 bases between them. CDR3 size: 15 residues. Germline V CDR1 and CDR2: MNHEY, SMNVEV (reference sequence). The CDR3 region has the DNA TGTGCCAGCAGTTTCGCAGGGGTGCTCTCCTACGAGCAGTACTTC. It is translated as CASSFAGVLSYEQYF.

This rearrangement joins TRBV7-6 to TRBJ2-3; a possible D gene is TRBD2 (5 bases). Germline CDR1 is SGHVS and CDR2 is FNYEAQ. CDR3 length: 15 amino acids. The germline V and J ends were trimmed by 7 bases and 2 bases, with 16 bases remaining between them. CDR3 protein: CASIAGTRATDTQYF. In DNA, the CDR3 is TGTGCCAGCATCGCCGGCACTAGAGCCACAGATACGCAGTATTTT.

V is TRBV15 and J is TRBJ2-7; D is ambiguous. The V end lost 0 bases, the J end lost 3 bases, and 6 bases lay between the germline ends. The germline CDR1 and CDR2 sequences are LNHNV and YYDKDF (reference sequence). This CDR3 comprises 13 residues. The CDR3: CATSRDLGYEQYF. In DNA, the CDR3 is TGTGCCACCAGCAGAGACCTAGGCTACGAGCAGTACTTC.

Only a few counts were recorded for this clone. The gene calls are TRBV2 and TRBJ1-2; TRBD1 might be the D (6 bases). Trimming removed 11 bases from V and 6 bases from J, with 16 bases in between. The CDR3 totals 12 residues. Per the germline V gene, CDR1 is SNHLY and CDR2 is FYNNEI. The CDR3 spells CAATGLRDGYTF. CDR3 bases: TGTGCCGCAACAGGGCTCAGGGATGGCTACACCTTC.

The chain couples TRBV6-5 to TRBJ2-2; weak D call: TRBD2 (5 bases). CDR3 length equals 15 residues. Between the trimmed V and J ends, which lost 5 bases and 1 base, there was a span of 11 bases. In germline, CDR1 is MNHEY, CDR2 SVGAGI. The chain's CDR3 is CASSLRDENTGELFF. CDR3 sequence (DNA): TGTGCCAGCAGTCTACGGGATGAGAACACCGGGGAGCTGTTTTTT.

The chain employs TRBV9 and TRBJ1-1; 8 nucleotides agree with TRBD1. V lost 0 bases and J lost 1; bases outside the gene matches: 8. This CDR3 is built from 17 residues. Germline assignment: CDR1 SGDLS and CDR2 YYNGEE. The CDR3 region has the DNA TGTGCCAGCAGCGTAGATAGTGGACAGGGCGGGAACACTGAAGCTTTCTTT. Translated: CASSVDSGQGGNTEAFF.

Comments on this clone: This probably arose from a read error, given a far larger clone one base away. The V gene is TRBV6-1, the J gene TRBJ2-7; possibly TRBD1 for D (5 bases). Germline lookup yields CDR1 MNHNS and CDR2 SASEGT. The CDR3 extends over 17 amino acids. V lost 3 bases and J 4 bases, leaving 22 bases between the germline ends. CDR3 loop: CASSESYRRERWYEQYF. The CDR3 nucleotides are TGTGCCAGCAGTGAGTCGTACAGGAGAGAAAGATGGTACGAGCAGTACTTC.